The entry that follows covers one T cell receptor (beta chain) sequence. Its antigen is undetermined. The sample belongs to a study of T cells in Graves' hyperthyroidism and ophthalmopathy. V dropped 5 bases and J dropped 7; count of bases not matched to a gene: 15. The CDR3 covers 18 residues. Germline CDR1 is SGHAT and CDR2 is FQNNGV. Researchers took RNA transcripts and amplified the TCR beta CDR3 regions from them. A set of HTBI primers served as the primers for a first-round RT-PCR of the TCR CDR3. One entry per CDR3 protein, called by TCRdb with MiXCR from the multiplex PCR reads. Among a few hundred thousand distinct CDR3 sequences listed, approximately 20% were seen once. Uncontrolled infection, other autoimmune disease, pregnancy or lactation led to exclusion. Study-level findings and limits: Ophthalmopathy, which appeared later, was predicted by the model a median approximately 6.7 months before onset. Classification by a 13 V-J model distinguished ophthalmopathy from stable hyperthyroidism. In the blood, most expanded thyroid clonotypes above 0.001 appeared as well.

This clonotype originated in a woman in her late teens or twenties with Graves' hyperthyroidism. The chain carries TRBV11-2 and TRBJ2-4; TRBD2 agrees at 12 bases. Sequencing was carried out using blood. DNA for the CDR3: TGTGCCAGCAGCATTACACCCCTAGCGGGGGGGCAGCGGAACATTCAGTACTTC. Translating it yields CASSITPLAGGQRNIQYF.